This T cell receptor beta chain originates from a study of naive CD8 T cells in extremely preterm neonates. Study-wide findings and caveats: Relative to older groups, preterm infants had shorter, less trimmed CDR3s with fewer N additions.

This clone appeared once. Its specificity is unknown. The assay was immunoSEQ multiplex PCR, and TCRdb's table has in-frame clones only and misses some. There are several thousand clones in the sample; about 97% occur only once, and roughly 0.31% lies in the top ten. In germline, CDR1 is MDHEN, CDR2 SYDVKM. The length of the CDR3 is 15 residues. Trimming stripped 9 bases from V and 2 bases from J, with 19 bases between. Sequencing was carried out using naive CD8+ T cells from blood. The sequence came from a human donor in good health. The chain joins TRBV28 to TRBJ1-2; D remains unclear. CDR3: CASFPRGLYNYGYTF. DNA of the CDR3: TGTGCCAGTTTTCCTCGCGGATTATACAACTATGGCTACACCTTC.